A single sample gave rise to the 9 T cell receptor beta chains below, sequenced in a study of T cells in Graves' hyperthyroidism and ophthalmopathy (dated by TCRdb to about 2019). The method was multiplex PCR. Sequencing took place on an Illumina HiSeq 2000. TCR beta CDR3 regions were amplified from RNA transcripts. The first round of RT-PCR for the TCR CDR3 was performed with the HTBI primer set and the Qiagen OneStep RT-PCR kit. TCRdb cleaned the public reads at Q25 with fastp, built clones with MiXCR and kept in-frame beta chains. Every distinct CDR3 protein forms one entry, paired with its most common genes and DNA. This sample lists around 300,000 distinct CDR3 sequences; about an eighth were detected once. The ten most abundant clones make up 7% to 9% of the sample. Material for sequencing was blood. The receptors were sampled from a woman aged 40-49 years with Graves' hyperthyroidism.

This clonotype came up many times. The chain combines TRBV20-1 with TRBJ2-7; D ambiguous. The CDR3 has 11 amino acids. Germline values: CDR1 DFQATT, CDR2 SNEGSKA (reference sequence). The ends were cut back, 3 bases at V and 3 bases at J, with 6 bases in the middle. In DNA, the CDR3 is TGCAGTGCTAGTTTGGACTACGAGCAGTACTTC. This gives the protein CSASLDYEQYF.

The rearrangement joins TRBV3-1 to TRBJ2-5, with 10 bases matching TRBD1. The CDR3 sequence is 16 residues long. V trimming: 3 bases; J trimming: 5 bases; junction bases outside the gene matches: 9. CDR1 is LGHDT and CDR2 is YNNKEL in the germline V gene (reference sequence). As DNA, the CDR3 is TGTGCCAGCAGCCACCGCAGGACAGGGGGGGGGGAGACCCAGTACTTC. Its protein is CASSHRRTGGGETQYF.

In regard to this clonotype: A read error may produce the germline difference seen at one junction end. This chain connects TRBV7-7 to TRBJ2-5; D possibly matches TRBD1 or TRBD2 (5 bases each). Germline CDR1 and CDR2: SSHAT and FNYEAQ (reference sequence). The CDR3 runs 15 residues. The CDR3 sequence is CASSLSGTPGRTQYF. The CDR3 coding sequence is TGTGCTAGCAGCTTATCAGGGACCCCGGGTAGGACCCAGTACTTC. Full variable domain (remainder filled in from reference TRBV7-7 and TRBJ2-5): GAGVSQSPRYKVTKRGQDVTLRCDPISSHATLYWYQQALGQGPEFLTYFNYEAQPDKSGLPSDRFSAERPEGSISTLTIQRTEQRDSAMYRCASSLSGTPGRTQYFGPGTRLLVL.

The chain carries TRBV5-4 and TRBJ1-5, with TRBD1 matching over 8 bases. Germline V gene lookup returns CDR1 SGHNT and CDR2 YYREEE (reference sequence). The J segment lost 4 bases and the V segment lost 4 bases, leaving 7 bases of the junction unmatched. The length of the CDR3 is 15 residues. CDR3 residues: CASSPGTGLNQPQHF. CDR3 sequence (DNA): TGTGCCAGCAGCCCCGGGACAGGATTAAATCAGCCCCAGCATTTT.

This chain connects TRBV7-8 to TRBJ2-2, with 10 bases lining up with TRBD2. This CDR3 is 17 amino acids long. The V and J ends lost 1 base and 6 bases, in that order; junction bases with no gene match: 8. CDR1 is SGHVS, CDR2 FQNEAQ, per germline. CDR3 sequence: CASSLVASGSQPGELFF. CDR3 nucleotides: TGTGCCAGCAGCTTAGTCGCTAGCGGGAGCCAGCCCGGGGAGCTGTTTTTT.

This clonotype has at least ten counts. This chain joins TRBV5-1 and TRBJ1-4, with unresolved D. This CDR3 has 15 residues. Trimming stripped 3 bases from V and 8 bases from J, with 17 bases between. The V gene's germline CDR1 is SGHRS and CDR2 YFSETQ. CDR3 residues: CASSSLPGNTEKLFF. The CDR3 DNA follows: TGCGCCAGCAGCTCCCTCCCCGGGAACACCGAAAAACTGTTTTTT.

This clonotype was observed many times. This chain joins TRBV18 and TRBJ2-3; unclear D gene. Germline CDR1 KGHSH, CDR2 LQKENI. CDR3 size: 15 residues. Trimming took 1 base from V and 0 from J, leaving 8 bases between them. CDR3 DNA sequence: TGTGCCAGCTCACCACAACGAGAAAGCACAGATACGCAGTATTTT. Translation gives CASSPQRESTDTQYF.

The chain employs TRBV30 and TRBJ1-3; unclear D gene. The CDR3 is 18 residues long. Trimming removed 1 base at V and 2 bases at J, with 21 bases between. From germline, CDR1 is GTSNPN and CDR2 SVGIG (reference sequence). CDR3 DNA sequence: TGTGCCTGGAGTGCACCGTCGAGTTTTCGAGACACTGGAAACACCATATATTTT. This codes for CAWSAPSSFRDTGNTIYF.

This clonotype was picked up many times. J is TRBJ1-2 and V is TRBV28; 8 bases match TRBD1. V trimming: 7 bases; J trimming: 8 bases; junction bases outside the gene matches: 9. Germline V lookup: CDR1 MDHEN, CDR2 SYDVKM. CDR3 length: 13 amino acids. CDR3 nucleotide sequence: TGTGCCAGCACGGACAGGGCAACGTCGGGCTACACCTTC. Translating it yields CASTDRATSGYTF.